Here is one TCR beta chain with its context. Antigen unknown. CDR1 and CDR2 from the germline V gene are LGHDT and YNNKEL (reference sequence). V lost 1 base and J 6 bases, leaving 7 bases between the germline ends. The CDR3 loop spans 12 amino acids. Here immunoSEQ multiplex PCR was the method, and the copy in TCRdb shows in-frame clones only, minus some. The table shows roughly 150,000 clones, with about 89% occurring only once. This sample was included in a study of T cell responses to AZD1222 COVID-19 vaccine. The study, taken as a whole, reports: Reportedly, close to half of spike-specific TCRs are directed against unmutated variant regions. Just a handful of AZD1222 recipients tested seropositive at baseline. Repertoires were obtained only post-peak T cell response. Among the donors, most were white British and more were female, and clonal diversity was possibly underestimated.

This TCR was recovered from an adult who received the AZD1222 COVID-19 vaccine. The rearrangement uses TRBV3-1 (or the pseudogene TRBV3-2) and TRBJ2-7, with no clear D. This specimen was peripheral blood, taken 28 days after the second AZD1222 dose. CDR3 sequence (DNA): TGTGCCAGCAGCCAAGGGACCTCCGAGCAGTACTTC. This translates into CASSQGTSEQYF.